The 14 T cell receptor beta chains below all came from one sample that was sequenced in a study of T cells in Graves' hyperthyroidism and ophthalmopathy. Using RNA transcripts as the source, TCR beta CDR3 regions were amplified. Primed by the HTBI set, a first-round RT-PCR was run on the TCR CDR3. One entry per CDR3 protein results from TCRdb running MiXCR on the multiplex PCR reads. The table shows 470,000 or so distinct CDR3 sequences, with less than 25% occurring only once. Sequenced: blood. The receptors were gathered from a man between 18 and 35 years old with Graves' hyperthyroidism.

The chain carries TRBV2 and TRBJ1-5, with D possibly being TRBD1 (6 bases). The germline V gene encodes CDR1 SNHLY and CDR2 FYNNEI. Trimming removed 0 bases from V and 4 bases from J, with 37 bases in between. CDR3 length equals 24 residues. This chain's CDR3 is CASSEAPALGLTRVDRDKNQPQHF. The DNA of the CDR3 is TGTGCCAGCAGTGAAGCCCCGGCCCTAGGGCTCACACGAGTAGACCGGGACAAAAATCAGCCCCAGCATTTT.

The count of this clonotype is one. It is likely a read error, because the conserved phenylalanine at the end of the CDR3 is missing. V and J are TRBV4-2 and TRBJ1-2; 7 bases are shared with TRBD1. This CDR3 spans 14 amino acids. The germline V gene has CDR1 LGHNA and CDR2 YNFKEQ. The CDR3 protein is CASSEDRAVYGYTV. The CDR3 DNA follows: TGTGCCAGCAGCGAAGACAGGGCCGTCTATGGCTACACCGTC.

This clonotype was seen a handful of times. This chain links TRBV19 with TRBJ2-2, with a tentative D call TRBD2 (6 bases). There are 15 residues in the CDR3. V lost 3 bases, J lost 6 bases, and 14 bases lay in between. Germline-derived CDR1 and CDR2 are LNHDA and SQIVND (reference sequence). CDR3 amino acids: CASSIPRTGAGELFF. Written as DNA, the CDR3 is TGTGCCAGTAGTATTCCTCGGACGGGGGCCGGGGAGCTGTTTTTT.

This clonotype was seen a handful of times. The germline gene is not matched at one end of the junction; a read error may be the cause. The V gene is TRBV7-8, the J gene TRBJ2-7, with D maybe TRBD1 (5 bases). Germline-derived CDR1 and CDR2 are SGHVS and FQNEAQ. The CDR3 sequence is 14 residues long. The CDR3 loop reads CASSLAGQTYGQYF. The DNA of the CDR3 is TGTGCCAGCAGCTTAGCGGGGCAGACGTACGGGCAGTACTTC.

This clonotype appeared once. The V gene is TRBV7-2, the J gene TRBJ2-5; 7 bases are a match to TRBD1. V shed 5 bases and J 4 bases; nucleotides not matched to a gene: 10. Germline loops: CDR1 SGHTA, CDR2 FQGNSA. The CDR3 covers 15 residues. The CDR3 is CASSHYPTGLETQYF. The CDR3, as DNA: TGTGCCAGCAGCCATTACCCGACAGGGTTAGAGACCCAGTACTTC.

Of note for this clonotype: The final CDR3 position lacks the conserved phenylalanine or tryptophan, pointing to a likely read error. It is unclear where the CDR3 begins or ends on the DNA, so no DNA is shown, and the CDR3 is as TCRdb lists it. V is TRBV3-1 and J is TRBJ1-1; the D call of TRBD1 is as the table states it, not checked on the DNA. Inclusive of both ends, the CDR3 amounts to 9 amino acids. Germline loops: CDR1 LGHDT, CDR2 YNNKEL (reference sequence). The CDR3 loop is CASSQSSAP.

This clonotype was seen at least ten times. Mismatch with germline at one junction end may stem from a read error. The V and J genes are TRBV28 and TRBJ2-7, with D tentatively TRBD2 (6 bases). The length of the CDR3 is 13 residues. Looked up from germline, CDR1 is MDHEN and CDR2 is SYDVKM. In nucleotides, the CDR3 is TGTGCCGGCAGTTTCGGAGGGGACGACGAGCAGTACTTC. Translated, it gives CAGSFGGDDEQYF.

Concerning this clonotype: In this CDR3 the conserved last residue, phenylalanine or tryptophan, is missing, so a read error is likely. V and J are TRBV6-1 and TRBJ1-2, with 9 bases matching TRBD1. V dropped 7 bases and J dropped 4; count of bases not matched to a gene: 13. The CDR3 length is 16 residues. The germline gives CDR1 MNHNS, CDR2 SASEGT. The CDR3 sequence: CASTIHQLTGGYGYTL. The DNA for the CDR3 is TGTGCCAGCACAATTCATCAATTGACAGGGGGCTATGGCTACACCCTC.

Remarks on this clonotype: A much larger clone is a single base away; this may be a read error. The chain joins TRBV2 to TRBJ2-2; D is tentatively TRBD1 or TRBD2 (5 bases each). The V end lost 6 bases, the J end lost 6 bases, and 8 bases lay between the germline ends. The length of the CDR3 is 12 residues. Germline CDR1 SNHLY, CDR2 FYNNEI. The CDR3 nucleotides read TGTGCCAGCAGCGGGGACCCCGGGGAGCTGTTTTTT. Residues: CASSGDPGELFF. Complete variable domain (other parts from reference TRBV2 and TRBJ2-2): EPEVTQTPSHQVTQMGQEVILRCVPISNHLYFYWYRQILGQKVEFLVSFYNNEISEKSEIFDDQFSVERPDGSNFTLKIRSTKLEDSAMYFCASSGDPGELFFGEGSRLTVL.

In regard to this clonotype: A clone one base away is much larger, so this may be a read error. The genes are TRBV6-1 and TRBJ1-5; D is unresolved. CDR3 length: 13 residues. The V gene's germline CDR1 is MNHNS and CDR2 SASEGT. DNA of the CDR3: TGTGCCAGCAGTGAAGTTCCAAATCGGCCCCAGCATTTT. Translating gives CASSEVPNRPQHF.

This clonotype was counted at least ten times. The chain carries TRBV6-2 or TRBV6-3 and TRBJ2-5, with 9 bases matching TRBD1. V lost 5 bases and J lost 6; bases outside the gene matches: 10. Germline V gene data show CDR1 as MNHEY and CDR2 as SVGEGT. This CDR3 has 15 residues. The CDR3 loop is CASSKEGTGWKTQYF. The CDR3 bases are TGTGCCAGCAGTAAAGAGGGGACAGGGTGGAAGACCCAGTACTTC.

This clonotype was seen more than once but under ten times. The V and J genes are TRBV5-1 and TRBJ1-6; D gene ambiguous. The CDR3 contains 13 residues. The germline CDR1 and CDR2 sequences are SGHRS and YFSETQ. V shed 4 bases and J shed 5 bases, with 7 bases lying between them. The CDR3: CASSPNNNSPLHF. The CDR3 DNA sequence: TGCGCCAGCAGCCCTAACAATAATTCACCCCTCCACTTT.

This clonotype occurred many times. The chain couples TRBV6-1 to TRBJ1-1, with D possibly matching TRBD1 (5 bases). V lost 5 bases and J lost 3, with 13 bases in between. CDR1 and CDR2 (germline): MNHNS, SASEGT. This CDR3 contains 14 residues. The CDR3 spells CASSKDTFYTEAFF. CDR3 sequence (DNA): TGTGCCAGCAGTAAGGACACTTTTTACACTGAAGCTTTCTTT.

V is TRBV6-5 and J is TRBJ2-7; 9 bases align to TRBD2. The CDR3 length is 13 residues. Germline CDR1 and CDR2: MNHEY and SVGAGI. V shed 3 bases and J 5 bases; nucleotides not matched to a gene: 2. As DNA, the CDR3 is TGTGCCAGCAGTTATGCGGGAGGGGACGAGCAGTACTTC. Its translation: CASSYAGGDEQYF.